These T cell receptor beta chains were read from a single sample in a study of relationships among human T cell subsets. TCRdb redid the calling of the multiplex PCR reads with MiXCR, one entry per CDR3 protein. The sample has roughly 4,100 distinct CDR3 sequences, roughly 51% seen once. Sequenced input: CD4+ Th2 cells sorted from blood. The receptor set was obtained from a middle-aged man in good health. CDR3s include the opening cysteine and the closing phenylalanine or tryptophan. Fields, in order: J gene, V gene, clone size, D gene, CDR3 protein, CDR3 DNA. D genes are given only for firm matches. Size tells how often a clone was seen (once, few, many) or the class of an expanded clone, and some rows leave it out.

J gene: TRBJ2-1; V gene: TRBV4-1; clone size: .; D gene: .; CDR3 protein: CASSQGFGRSYNEQFF; CDR3 DNA: TGCGCCAGCAGCCAAGGTTTCGGGAGATCCTACAATGAGCAGTTCTTC
J gene: TRBJ1-6; V gene: TRBV1; clone size: .; D gene: .; CDR3 protein: CTSRNGLNSPLHF; CDR3 DNA: TGCACCAGCAGAAACGGGCTTAATTCACCCCTCCACTTT
J gene: TRBJ1-2; V gene: TRBV28; clone size: .; D gene: .; CDR3 protein: CASSSSGTDLHGYTF; CDR3 DNA: TGTGCCAGCAGTTCCTCCGGGACGGACCTTCATGGCTACACCTTC
J gene: TRBJ2-7; V gene: TRBV20-1; clone size: once; D gene: TRBD1; CDR3 protein: CSILHWTGGDYEQYF; CDR3 DNA: TGCAGTATCCTCCATTGGACAGGGGGCGACTACGAGCAGTACTTC
J gene: TRBJ1-1; V gene: TRBV2; clone size: .; D gene: TRBD1; CDR3 protein: CASSVNAGGIGTEAFF; CDR3 DNA: TGTGCCAGCAGTGTAAACGCAGGGGGCATAGGCACTGAAGCTTTCTTT
J gene: TRBJ2-7; V gene: TRBV12-3/TRBV12-4; clone size: .; D gene: .; CDR3 protein: CASSLQGRTHEQYF; CDR3 DNA: TGTGCCAGCAGTCTACAGGGACGGACCCACGAGCAGTACTTC
J gene: TRBJ1-1; V gene: TRBV29-1; clone size: few; D gene: TRBD1; CDR3 protein: CSVVRDRATEAFF; CDR3 DNA: TGCAGCGTTGTTAGGGACAGGGCCACTGAAGCTTTCTTT
J gene: TRBJ2-5; V gene: TRBV11-3; clone size: .; D gene: TRBD2; CDR3 protein: CASSHPRGSEETQYF; CDR3 DNA: TGTGCCAGCAGCCACCCGCGCGGGAGCGAAGAGACCCAGTACTTC
J gene: TRBJ1-2; V gene: TRBV7-9; clone size: few; D gene: .; CDR3 protein: CASSPRDPARAYGYTF; CDR3 DNA: TGTGCCAGCAGCCCCCGGGACCCTGCGAGGGCCTATGGCTACACCTTC
J gene: TRBJ2-5; V gene: TRBV25-1; clone size: .; D gene: .; CDR3 protein: CASRGTPPETQYF; CDR3 DNA: TGTGCCAGCAGGGGGACACCTCCGGAGACCCAGTACTTC
J gene: TRBJ2-7; V gene: TRBV19; clone size: .; D gene: .; CDR3 protein: CASSEKQGWNEQYF; CDR3 DNA: TGTGCCAGTAGTGAGAAACAGGGTTGGAACGAGCAGTACTTC
J gene: TRBJ2-7; V gene: TRBV20-1; clone size: few; D gene: .; CDR3 protein: CSVKVGKGLRALGEQYF; CDR3 DNA: TGCAGTGTTAAGGTTGGAAAAGGGCTGCGGGCCTTAGGCGAGCAGTACTTC
J gene: TRBJ1-1; V gene: TRBV6-5; clone size: large; D gene: .; CDR3 protein: CASGLTEAFF; CDR3 DNA: TGTGCCAGCGGACTCACTGAAGCTTTCTTT
J gene: TRBJ2-7; V gene: TRBV12-3/TRBV12-4; clone size: once; D gene: .; CDR3 protein: CASSLGEQYF; CDR3 DNA: TGTGCCAGCAGTTTAGGGGAGCAGTACTTC
J gene: TRBJ1-5; V gene: TRBV12-3/TRBV12-4; clone size: few; D gene: .; CDR3 protein: CASSLRAENQPQHF; CDR3 DNA: TGTGCCAGCAGTTTAAGGGCCGAGAATCAGCCCCAGCATTTT
J gene: TRBJ2-7; V gene: TRBV6-2/TRBV6-3; clone size: .; D gene: .; CDR3 protein: CASTSPTRGSYEQYF; CDR3 DNA: TGTGCCAGCACTTCCCCCACCAGAGGCTCCTACGAGCAGTACTTC
J gene: TRBJ2-3; V gene: TRBV11-2; clone size: .; D gene: TRBD2; CDR3 protein: CASSLRRGVTDTQYF; CDR3 DNA: TGTGCCAGCAGCTTACGGCGGGGGGTCACAGATACGCAGTATTTT
J gene: TRBJ2-3; V gene: TRBV7-8; clone size: few; D gene: .; CDR3 protein: CASSSGTLTDTQYF; CDR3 DNA: TGTGCCAGCAGCTCGGGGACCCTCACAGATACGCAGTATTTT
J gene: TRBJ2-1; V gene: TRBV12-5; clone size: .; D gene: .; CDR3 protein: CASGYGRAYNEQFF; CDR3 DNA: TGTGCTAGTGGTTACGGACGTGCCTACAATGAGCAGTTCTTC
J gene: TRBJ1-6; V gene: TRBV5-1; clone size: .; D gene: TRBD1; CDR3 protein: CASSSGGPNSPLHF; CDR3 DNA: TGCGCCAGCAGCTCAGGGGGGCCCAATTCACCCCTCCACTTT
J gene: TRBJ2-1; V gene: TRBV20-1; clone size: .; D gene: .; CDR3 protein: CSASGLLDYNGQFF; CDR3 DNA: TGCAGTGCTAGTGGACTACTGGACTACAATGGGCAGTTCTTC
J gene: TRBJ1-5; V gene: TRBV7-9; clone size: .; D gene: .; CDR3 protein: CASSLREEAGPQHF; CDR3 DNA: TGTGCCAGCAGCTTAAGGGAGGAGGCAGGACCTCAGCATTTT
J gene: TRBJ2-2; V gene: TRBV11-2; clone size: few; D gene: .; CDR3 protein: CASSLGSGWTGELFF; CDR3 DNA: TGTGCCAGCAGCTTAGGCTCCGGTTGGACCGGGGAGCTGTTTTTT
J gene: TRBJ2-1; V gene: TRBV7-2; clone size: .; D gene: TRBD2; CDR3 protein: CASSFQRGAYNEQFF; CDR3 DNA: TGTGCCAGCAGCTTTCAGCGGGGGGCCTACAATGAGCAGTTCTTC
J gene: TRBJ2-1; V gene: TRBV11-2; clone size: .; D gene: TRBD1; CDR3 protein: CASSYRDRRNNEQFF; CDR3 DNA: TGTGCCAGCAGCTACCGGGACAGACGAAACAATGAGCAGTTCTTC
J gene: TRBJ1-2; V gene: TRBV19; clone size: few; D gene: .; CDR3 protein: CASSMPSVGYGYTF; CDR3 DNA: TGTGCCAGTAGTATGCCGAGCGTAGGGTATGGCTACACCTTC
J gene: TRBJ1-2; V gene: TRBV12-3/TRBV12-4; clone size: .; D gene: .; CDR3 protein: CASSTSTAGYGYTF; CDR3 DNA: TGTGCCAGCAGCACTAGCACAGCGGGCTATGGCTACACCTTC
J gene: TRBJ1-2; V gene: TRBV6-5; clone size: few; D gene: .; CDR3 protein: CASSYGGAAPLYGYTF; CDR3 DNA: TGTGCCAGCAGTTACGGTGGGGCCGCCCCTCTTTATGGCTACACCTTC
J gene: TRBJ2-7; V gene: TRBV11-1; clone size: .; D gene: TRBD1; CDR3 protein: CASSNTGTGGEEQYF; CDR3 DNA: TGTGCCAGCAGCAACACCGGGACAGGGGGCGAAGAGCAGTACTTC
J gene: TRBJ2-3; V gene: TRBV28; clone size: .; D gene: .; CDR3 protein: CASSTPFGATDTQYF; CDR3 DNA: TGTGCCAGCAGCACTCCCTTCGGCGCCACAGATACGCAGTATTTT
J gene: TRBJ2-1; V gene: TRBV20-1; clone size: few; D gene: TRBD2; CDR3 protein: CSANSRTSGTNEQFF; CDR3 DNA: TGCAGTGCTAACTCACGGACTAGCGGGACCAATGAGCAGTTCTTC
J gene: TRBJ1-5; V gene: TRBV4-1; clone size: .; D gene: .; CDR3 protein: CASSQTTDYSNQPQHF; CDR3 DNA: TGCGCCAGCAGCCAGACGACAGACTATAGCAATCAGCCCCAGCATTTT
J gene: TRBJ2-3; V gene: TRBV10-3; clone size: few; D gene: .; CDR3 protein: CAISGPQGTSRGDTRYF; CDR3 DNA: TGTGCCATCAGTGGCCCGCAGGGGACCTCCCGGGGGGATACGCGGTATTTT
J gene: TRBJ1-2; V gene: TRBV15; clone size: .; D gene: .; CDR3 protein: CATSRDEGVQSYGYTF; CDR3 DNA: TGTGCCACCAGCAGAGATGAAGGGGTTCAGAGCTATGGCTACACCTTC
J gene: TRBJ2-5; V gene: TRBV28; clone size: .; D gene: .; CDR3 protein: CASSETGTRKGTQYF; CDR3 DNA: TGTGCCAGCAGTGAGACAGGGACTAGGAAAGGGACCCAGTACTTC
J gene: TRBJ2-3; V gene: TRBV12-3/TRBV12-4; clone size: .; D gene: .; CDR3 protein: CASTLTTDTQYF; CDR3 DNA: TGTGCCAGCACCCTGACCACAGATACGCAGTATTTT
J gene: TRBJ2-3; V gene: TRBV5-1; clone size: .; D gene: .; CDR3 protein: CASSLGPGSRTDTQYF; CDR3 DNA: TGCGCCAGCAGCTTGGGGCCAGGCAGCCGCACAGATACGCAGTATTTT
J gene: TRBJ2-7; V gene: TRBV2; clone size: .; D gene: .; CDR3 protein: CASSAKRTYEQYF; CDR3 DNA: TGTGCCAGCAGTGCTAAGCGAACCTACGAGCAGTACTTC
J gene: TRBJ2-7; V gene: TRBV12-3/TRBV12-4; clone size: few; D gene: .; CDR3 protein: CASSSEDLNAISSYEQYF; CDR3 DNA: TGTGCCAGCAGTTCCGAGGATCTTAATGCTATCTCCTCCTACGAGCAGTACTTC
J gene: TRBJ2-7; V gene: TRBV7-9; clone size: .; D gene: .; CDR3 protein: CASSMDHYEQYF; CDR3 DNA: TGTGCCAGCAGCATGGACCACTACGAGCAGTACTTC
J gene: TRBJ2-7; V gene: TRBV11-2; clone size: .; D gene: TRBD1; CDR3 protein: CASSPLSRTGQYEQYF; CDR3 DNA: TGTGCCAGCAGCCCCCTTTCCCGGACAGGACAATACGAGCAGTACTTC
J gene: TRBJ1-1; V gene: TRBV11-1; clone size: few; D gene: TRBD1; CDR3 protein: CASSPGQGKGNTEAFF; CDR3 DNA: TGTGCCAGCAGCCCAGGACAGGGAAAGGGAAACACTGAAGCTTTCTTT
J gene: TRBJ1-2; V gene: TRBV11-2; clone size: large; D gene: TRBD1; CDR3 protein: CASSPGGHLDYTF; CDR3 DNA: TGTGCCAGCAGTCCAGGGGGCCATCTCGACTACACCTTC
J gene: TRBJ2-5; V gene: TRBV5-1; clone size: few; D gene: .; CDR3 protein: CASSPAWTAGETQYF; CDR3 DNA: TGCGCCAGCAGCCCGGCTTGGACAGCGGGGGAGACCCAGTACTTC
J gene: TRBJ2-7; V gene: TRBV2; clone size: .; D gene: .; CDR3 protein: CATRLGDRGYEQYF; CDR3 DNA: TGTGCCACCCGGCTAGGGGACCGAGGCTACGAGCAGTACTTC
J gene: TRBJ2-3; V gene: TRBV25-1; clone size: .; D gene: TRBD1; CDR3 protein: CASSDRGTGGTDTQYF; CDR3 DNA: TGTGCCAGCAGTGATAGAGGGACAGGGGGGACAGATACGCAGTATTTT
J gene: TRBJ2-3; V gene: TRBV29-1; clone size: few; D gene: TRBD1; CDR3 protein: CSARQGGTDTQYF; CDR3 DNA: TGCAGCGCTCGACAGGGGGGCACAGATACGCAGTATTTT
J gene: TRBJ2-7; V gene: TRBV11-2; clone size: .; D gene: TRBD1; CDR3 protein: CASSSGQVLSEQYF; CDR3 DNA: TGTGCCAGCAGCTCGGGACAGGTTCTCTCCGAGCAGTACTTC